There are many counts of the clone carrying this TCR beta chain. This sample is part of a study of T-cell reconstitution after alpha-beta-depleted transplantation in children. Using unique molecular identifiers, the investigators prepared the TCRbeta library. TCRdb independently ran MiXCR on the PCR reads; one entry per CDR3 protein. The table has under 140,000 distinct CDR3 sequences, under 13% seen once. J lost 0 bases, V lost 4 bases, and 5 bases had no gene match. This CDR3 has 16 residues. Per the germline V gene, CDR1 is MNHEY and CDR2 is SVGAGI. The sequence derives from a human donor who donated a stem cell graft to a child with acute lymphoblastic leukemia. The specimen was PBMCs from the stem cell graft donor, collected from the stem cell graft. V gene TRBV6-5 combines with J gene TRBJ1-5, with 8 bases aligning to TRBD1. CDR3 sequence: CASSSFGTGSNQPQHF. In nucleotides, the CDR3 is TGTGCCAGCAGTTCCTTCGGGACAGGTAGCAATCAGCCCCAGCATTTT.